One and the same sample provided the 13 T cell receptor beta chains below, sequenced in a study of cytomegalovirus exposure and HLA in healthy donors. With 60 Vbeta and 13 Jbeta primers, the PCR was carried out. Method: immunoSEQ multiplex PCR; TCRdb's copy keeps in-frame clones and lacks some. The data show some 60,000 clones, with around 87% seen just once and about 1.5% held by the top ten. The sequenced sample was PBMCs. These receptors originate from a man aged 18 to 29 in good health and CMV-seronegative.

The rearrangement uses TRBV7-8 and TRBJ2-7, with 10 bases fitting TRBD1. After removal of 5 bases from V and 6 bases from J, the junction contained 16 bases not matched to a gene. The CDR3 spans 17 residues. CDR1 is SGHVS and CDR2 is FQNEAQ in the germline V gene. Written as DNA, the CDR3 is TGTGCCAGCAGCGAAGATGGCCCGACAGGGGGCGCGTTCGAGCAGTACTTC. This codes for CASSEDGPTGGAFEQYF.

The V and J genes are TRBV9 and TRBJ1-2, with a weak D call TRBD1 (5 bases). The CDR3 loop spans 15 amino acids. The ends were cut back, 7 bases at V and 0 bases at J, with 16 bases in the middle. Germline values: CDR1 SGDLS, CDR2 YYNGEE. CDR3 region: CASGSQDLTNYGYTF. Written as DNA, the CDR3 is TGTGCCAGCGGCTCACAGGACCTAACTAACTATGGCTACACCTTC. Complete variable domain (other parts from reference TRBV9 and TRBJ1-2): DSGVTQTPKHLITATGQRVTLRCSPRSGDLSVYWYQQSLDQGLQFLIQYYNGEERAKGNILERFSAQQFPDLHSELNLSSLELGDSALYFCASGSQDLTNYGYTFGSGTRLTVV.

The gene calls are TRBV28 and TRBJ2-1; a possible D gene is TRBD2 (6 bases). The germline V gene encodes CDR1 MDHEN and CDR2 SYDVKM. V lost 6 bases and J 5 bases, leaving 14 bases between the germline ends. The CDR3 is 14 amino acids. This CDR3 is CASSPPGDNNEQFF. For the CDR3, the DNA is TGTGCCAGCAGCCCCCCGGGAGACAACAATGAGCAGTTCTTC.

The J gene is TRBJ2-7, the V gene TRBV5-4; TRBD1 is a possible D gene (6 bases). Trimming left V 1 base short and J 5 bases short, with 10 bases between. CDR1 is SGHNT and CDR2 is YYREEE in the germline V gene (reference sequence). This CDR3 is built from 13 residues. CDR3 residues: CASSLYGGDEQYF. In DNA, the CDR3 is TGTGCCAGCAGCTTGTATGGGGGCGACGAGCAGTACTTC. The full variable domain, with the rest looked up from reference TRBV5-4 and TRBJ2-7, is ETGVTQSPTHLIKTRGQQVTLRCSSQSGHNTVSWYQQALGQGPQFIFQYYREEENGRGNFPPRFSGLQFPNYSSELNVNALELDDSALYLCASSLYGGDEQYFGPGTRLTVT.

This chain connects TRBV5-1 to TRBJ2-7, with a weak D call TRBD1 (6 bases). Trimming took 4 bases from V and 2 from J, leaving 10 bases between them. Germline V CDR1 and CDR2: SGHRS, YFSETQ. This CDR3 has 13 amino acids. DNA for the CDR3: TGCGCCAGCAGCGCAGACAGGCCCTACGAGCAGTACTTC. Translated: CASSADRPYEQYF.

The J gene is TRBJ1-5, the V gene TRBV5-1; D possibly corresponds to TRBD1 (5 bases). The CDR3 has 14 residues. Trimming cost V 0 bases and J 1 base, with 5 bases left between them. The germline gives CDR1 SGHRS, CDR2 YFSETQ. For the CDR3, the DNA is TGCGCCAGCAGCTTGGAGGGGAGCAATCAGCCCCAGCATTTT. Encoded protein: CASSLEGSNQPQHF.

The chain combines TRBV18 with TRBJ1-3; D is unclear. CDR3 length: 13 residues. The V and J ends lost 0 bases and 4 bases respectively, with 4 bases between them. In germline, CDR1 is KGHSH, CDR2 LQKENI. The CDR3 sequence: CASSPPSGNTIYF. The DNA for the CDR3 is TGTGCCAGCTCACCACCCTCCGGAAACACCATATATTTT.

The CDR3: CASSPLDRGIYGYTF. CDR3 sequence (DNA): TGTGCCAGCAGCCCACTGGACAGGGGGATCTATGGCTACACCTTC. The chain recombines TRBV7-2 with TRBJ1-2; the match to TRBD1 covers 10 bases. The germline gives CDR1 SGHTA, CDR2 FQGNSA. There are 15 residues in the CDR3. Germline trimming cut 5 bases from V and 4 bases from J; bases unmatched to any gene: 7.

The chain has TRBV6-4 and TRBJ2-3, with D possibly matching TRBD1 (7 bases). V was shortened by 4 bases and J by 4 bases, with 12 bases between the two germline ends. This CDR3 has 14 residues. CDR1 is MRHNA, CDR2 SNTAGT, per germline. CDR3 in amino acids: CASSAQGGSDTQYF. The CDR3 nucleotides are TGTGCCAGCAGTGCGCAGGGGGGCTCAGATACGCAGTATTTT.

The V gene is TRBV13, the J gene TRBJ2-7, with a weak D call TRBD1 (5 bases). Germline V gene lookup returns CDR1 PRHDT and CDR2 FYEKMQ (reference sequence). Trimming took 4 bases from V and 2 from J, leaving 9 bases between them. The CDR3 has 13 residues. This CDR3 is CASSSDSTYEQYF. CDR3 in DNA: TGTGCCAGCAGCTCCGACAGTACCTACGAGCAGTACTTC.

The chain is built from TRBV5-1 and TRBJ2-1; D perhaps matches TRBD1 (6 bases). The CDR3 has 14 amino acids. V lost 3 bases to trimming and J lost 8 bases, with 15 bases between them. Germline assignment: CDR1 SGHRS and CDR2 YFSETQ. The CDR3 nucleotides read TGCGCCAGCAGCTATAGTAGGGGGTCGGATGAGCAGTTCTTC. This gives the protein CASSYSRGSDEQFF.

This chain uses TRBV5-1 with TRBJ1-1; D gene uncertain. The germline V gene encodes CDR1 SGHRS and CDR2 YFSETQ. The length of the CDR3 is 12 residues. Trimming pared 0 bases from V and 8 bases from J, leaving 8 bases between. Here the CDR3 DNA reads TGCGCCAGCAGCTTGGAGGGCGGGGAAGCTTTCTTT. Translating gives CASSLEGGEAFF.

The chain recombines TRBV5-4 with TRBJ1-1, with D possibly TRBD1 on 5 matching bases. The CDR3 loop spans 15 amino acids. Germline CDR1 SGHNT, CDR2 YYREEE (reference sequence). V lost 4 bases and J lost 3, with 16 bases in between. This CDR3 reads CASSPNQGLYTEAFF. In DNA form, the CDR3 reads TGTGCCAGCAGCCCCAACCAGGGACTATACACTGAAGCTTTCTTT.